This T cell receptor (beta chain) was identified during a study of T-cell memory formation after mild COVID-19. Trimming at V came to 4 bases and at J to 0 bases, leaving 3 bases not matched to a gene. Germline assignment: CDR1 LGHNA and CDR2 YNFKEQ. The CDR3 contains 15 residues. This clonotype was observed many times. 5'RACE, which relied on constant-segment primers, yielded TCR alpha and TCR beta cDNA libraries carrying sample barcodes and UMIs. Via MiXCR, TCRdb re-called the 5' RACE reads, giving one row per CDR3 protein. This table has about 110,000 distinct CDR3 sequences, about a sixth appearing once.

The clonotype was recovered from a man aged 18 to 30 who had mild COVID-19 (a few samples of this study predate the infection). Cell type and time point are not known. The genes are TRBV4-2 and TRBJ2-7; the match to TRBD2 covers 10 bases. Sequenced: PBMCs or a T cell subset sorted from them (not recorded which). CDR3: CASSPERGGSYEQYF. The CDR3 bases are TGTGCCAGCAGCCCCGAGCGGGGGGGCTCCTACGAGCAGTACTTC.